This T cell receptor (beta chain) was retrieved from a study of CD8 T cells in ankylosing spondylitis. Germline loops: CDR1 MNHEY, CDR2 SMNVEV (reference sequence). The CDR3 sequence is 12 residues long. Trimming stripped 5 bases from V and 3 bases from J, with 5 bases between. This clonotype appeared many times. Antigen specificity is unknown. General study results and limits: Before this, some motif variants had been reported in reactive arthritis synovial fluid and blood. From matched ankylosing spondylitis synovial fluid, disease-linked clones were reportedly recovered at significantly enriched levels.

Via MiXCR, TCRdb re-called the 5' RACE reads, giving one row per CDR3 protein. The sample contains 220,000 or so distinct CDR3 sequences, roughly a tenth of which appear only once. The clonotype originates from a male donor with ankylosing spondylitis or in good health (not recorded which). This chain links TRBV27 with TRBJ2-1; D gene uncertain. Sequencing was carried out using blood, either unsorted or a sorted T cell fraction (not recorded which). CDR3: CASSRLYNEQFF. CDR3 DNA sequence: TGTGCCAGCAGTAGGCTCTACAATGAGCAGTTCTTC.